Below, 30 T cell receptor beta chains from the same sample are listed, as sequenced in a study of blood T cell repertoires in COVID-19. Profiling relied on immunoSEQ multiplex PCR, and the TCRdb table lists in-frame clones only, not all of them. The table has roughly 12,000 clones, about nine tenths seen once. Source material: peripheral blood. These receptors were taken from a woman between 65 and 79 years old with active COVID-19.

CDR3: CASSLEVPYEQYF. The DNA of the CDR3 is TGTGCCAGCAGTTTAGAGGTCCCCTACGAGCAGTACTTC. V and J are TRBV28 and TRBJ2-7; D call uncertain. The CDR3 covers 13 residues. CDR1 MDHEN and CDR2 SYDVKM come from the germline V gene. Trimming removed 2 bases at V and 2 bases at J, with 7 bases between.

The V call is TRBV7-9, the J call TRBJ2-1, with 8 bases lining up with TRBD2. The CDR3 extends over 17 amino acids. Germline loops: CDR1 SEHNR, CDR2 FQNEAQ (reference sequence). Trimming took 3 bases from V and 0 from J; bases not matched to a gene: 7. This chain's CDR3 is CASSFGAGTSSYNEQFF. CDR3 coding DNA: TGTGCCAGCAGCTTCGGAGCCGGGACTAGCTCCTACAATGAGCAGTTCTTC.

The rearrangement links TRBV27 to TRBJ2-1; 13 bases fit TRBD2. Per germline, CDR1 MNHEY and CDR2 SMNVEV (reference sequence). V was clipped by 1 base and J by 7 bases; unmatched bases: 4. CDR3 length equals 16 residues. The CDR3 loop is CASSLYGTSGTNEQFF. DNA for the CDR3: TGTGCCAGCAGTTTATACGGGACTAGCGGGACGAATGAGCAGTTCTTC.

The V call is TRBV7-9, the J call TRBJ2-7; 7 bases agree with TRBD2. Germline loops: CDR1 SEHNR, CDR2 FQNEAQ (reference sequence). The CDR3 has 16 amino acids. The V and J ends lost 1 base and 5 bases, in that order; junction bases with no gene match: 11. The CDR3 region has the DNA TGTGCCAGCAGCTTAGGGGCTCAATTCCGGGAGGACGAGCAGTACTTC. This encodes CASSLGAQFREDEQYF.

The chain uses TRBV7-2 and TRBJ1-5; a possible D gene is TRBD1 (5 bases). Per germline, CDR1 SGHTA and CDR2 FQGNSA. The V end lost 2 bases, the J end lost 0 bases, and 11 bases lay between the germline ends. This CDR3 spans 16 amino acids. The CDR3 region is CASSLSAGISNQPQHF. The CDR3 bases are TGTGCCAGCAGCTTATCGGCAGGGATTAGCAATCAGCCCCAGCATTTT.

Only one count was recorded for this clone. The chain joins TRBV29-1 to TRBJ2-2, with D tentatively TRBD1 (6 bases). V gave up 1 base and J gave up 1 base, with 13 bases separating them. This CDR3 region has 16 residues. Germline loops: CDR1 SQVTM, CDR2 ANQGSEA. The CDR3 DNA sequence: TGCAGCGTTGAAGTGGTGGGGGCCGAGAACACCGGGGAGCTGTTTTTT. Its translation: CSVEVVGAENTGELFF.

V and J are TRBV12-3 or TRBV12-4 and TRBJ2-5; 7 bases agree with TRBD2. V was clipped by 5 bases and J by 4 bases; unmatched bases: 4. The CDR3 has 13 amino acids. The CDR3 region has the DNA TGTGCCAGCAGTGGGGGGGGAGGAGAGACCCAGTACTTC. Its protein product is CASSGGGGETQYF.

This clone occurred once. The junction departs from the called germline gene at one end, perhaps through a read error. V usage is TRBV2 and J usage is TRBJ1-2; maybe TRBD1 (5 bases). This CDR3 is built from 15 residues. Germline values: CDR1 SNHLY, CDR2 FYNNEI. DNA of the CDR3: TGTGCCAGCAGCGAAGCGGGGCAGCTAACTATGGGTTACACCTTC. Its protein is CASSEAGQLTMGYTF.

The chain joins TRBV18 to TRBJ2-1, with no clear D. V was cut by 0 bases and J by 5 bases, with 11 bases left in between. Germline lookup yields CDR1 KGHSH and CDR2 LQKENI. The CDR3 consists of 15 residues. CDR3 amino acids: CASSPPISTDNEQFF. The CDR3 DNA follows: TGTGCCAGCTCACCACCGATTAGCACGGACAATGAGCAGTTCTTC.

V gene TRBV6-2 or TRBV6-3 combines with J gene TRBJ2-7; 11 bases map to TRBD2. CDR1 is MNHEY, CDR2 SVGEGT, per germline. The CDR3 length is 17 residues. V lost 6 bases, J lost 0 bases, and 10 bases stayed unmatched. CDR3 DNA: TGTGCCAGCAGCCTAGGGGGACTAGCGGTAAGCTCCTACGAGCAGTACTTC. The encoded protein is CASSLGGLAVSSYEQYF.

This clone is a singleton in its sample. The chain has TRBV28 and TRBJ2-5; a weak D match, TRBD2 (6 bases). Germline V CDR1 and CDR2: MDHEN, SYDVKM. The CDR3 totals 14 residues. The V gene lost 6 bases and the J gene lost 3 bases, with 14 bases spanning the gap. DNA for the CDR3: TGTGCCAGCAGCCTGAGAGGAGGGGAAGAGACCCAGTACTTC. Protein product: CASSLRGGEETQYF. The full variable domain, completed using reference TRBV28 and TRBJ2-5, is DVKVTQSSRYLVKRTGEKVFLECVQDMDHENMFWYRQDPGLGLRLIYFSYDVKMKEKGDIPEGYSVSREKKERFSLILESASTNQTSMYLCASSLRGGEETQYFGPGTRLLVL.

This clone is large (0.1 to 1%) by share. The J gene is TRBJ2-3, the V gene TRBV7-6; TRBD2 agrees at 7 bases. The J segment lost 3 bases and the V segment lost 1 base, leaving 10 bases of the junction unmatched. Germline assignment: CDR1 SGHVS and CDR2 FNYEAQ. This CDR3 comprises 17 residues. As DNA, the CDR3 is TGTGCCAGCAGCTTAGACGTGAGCGGGATAAGAACAGATACGCAGTATTTT. Encoded protein: CASSLDVSGIRTDTQYF.

The chain employs TRBV5-1 and TRBJ2-6; tentatively, D is TRBD1 (6 bases). V lost 7 bases and J lost 0, with 14 bases in between. There are 16 residues in the CDR3. Germline-derived CDR1 and CDR2 are SGHRS and YFSETQ. In DNA, the CDR3 is TGCGCCAGCGGGACAACGAAGCCCTCTGGGGCCAACGTCCTGACTTTC. Its protein product is CASGTTKPSGANVLTF.

This chain joins TRBV9 and TRBJ2-1; 9 nucleotides align to TRBD1. This CDR3 spans 15 amino acids. CDR1 and CDR2 (germline): SGDLS, YYNGEE. The junction had 5 bases not matched to a gene; V was cut back by 3 bases and J by 4 bases. This CDR3 is CASSEQGASYNEQFF. The CDR3, as DNA: TGTGCCAGCAGCGAACAGGGGGCTTCGTACAATGAGCAGTTCTTC.

In DNA, the CDR3 is TGTGCCAGCAAGATGACTAGCGGTAACAATGAGCAGTTCTTC. Its translation: CASKMTSGNNEQFF. The rearrangement uses TRBV6-6 and TRBJ2-1, with 9 bases aligning to TRBD2. The CDR3 extends over 14 amino acids. Germline assignment: CDR1 MNHNY and CDR2 SVGAGI (reference sequence). Trimming cost V 7 bases and J 5 bases; bases outside gene matches: 6.

The genes are TRBV9 and TRBJ2-7; D may be TRBD1 (5 bases). The ends were cut back, 4 bases at V and 9 bases at J, with 20 bases in the middle. There are 14 residues in the CDR3. Germline loops: CDR1 SGDLS, CDR2 YYNGEE. CDR3: CASSPDSSLMGQYF. The CDR3 DNA reads TGTGCCAGCAGCCCCGACAGTTCCCTCATGGGGCAGTACTTC.

The chain joins TRBV5-1 to TRBJ2-5; D perhaps matches TRBD1 (6 bases). Trimming removed 2 bases at V and 2 bases at J, with 16 bases between. Germline V gene sequence: CDR1 SGHRS, CDR2 YFSETQ. This CDR3 has 16 amino acids. The CDR3 sequence is CASSLTGTSFQETQYF. The CDR3 coding sequence is TGCGCCAGCAGCTTAACAGGGACCTCTTTTCAAGAGACCCAGTACTTC.

The rearrangement links TRBV10-3 to TRBJ1-1, with TRBD1 as a possible D gene (5 bases). V dropped 0 bases and J dropped 4 bases, with 9 bases sitting between them. The CDR3 runs 14 residues. The germline CDR1 and CDR2 sequences are ENHRY and SYGVKD. The DNA for the CDR3 is TGTGCCATCAGTGAGTCGACCGGGGGCACTGAAGCTTTCTTT. This sequence encodes CAISESTGGTEAFF.

This clone was seen just once. The chain combines TRBV3-1 (or the pseudogene TRBV3-2) with TRBJ2-7, with D possibly being TRBD2 (6 bases). Germline-derived CDR1 and CDR2 are LGHDT and YNNKEL (reference sequence). CDR3 length equals 13 residues. Trimming took 5 bases from V and 2 from J, leaving 10 bases between them. The CDR3 coding sequence is TGTGCCAGCAGCTCCCCGGGGGCCTACGAGCAGTACTTC. Translating it yields CASSSPGAYEQYF.

V is TRBV10-2 and J is TRBJ2-7; 10 bases are a match to TRBD1. Per the germline V gene, CDR1 is WSHSY and CDR2 is SAAADI. V lost 2 bases to trimming and J lost 4 bases; unmatched junction nucleotides: 5. The CDR3 is 15 residues long. CDR3 coding DNA: TGCGCCAGCAGTGAGCGGACAGGGGGGCCTTACGAGCAGTACTTC. This gives the protein CASSERTGGPYEQYF.

This chain uses TRBV7-2 with TRBJ1-5, with a tentative D call TRBD1 (5 bases). Trimming stripped 5 bases from V and 0 bases from J, with 17 bases between. Germline loops: CDR1 SGHTA, CDR2 FQGNSA. There are 17 residues in the CDR3. CDR3 bases: TGTGCCAGCAGCCATGCCGCTGGGGGGTTTAGCAATCAGCCCCAGCATTTT. Translated, it gives CASSHAAGGFSNQPQHF.

This clone was found a few times. The chain couples TRBV7-2 to TRBJ2-7, with 10 bases fitting TRBD1. The CDR3 is 16 amino acids. Trimming took 1 base from V and 5 from J; bases not matched to a gene: 8. Looked up from germline, CDR1 is SGHTA and CDR2 is FQGNSA. The CDR3 DNA sequence: TGTGCCAGCAGCTTAGGGAGACAGGGGGCGGCCCACGAGCAGTACTTC. This sequence encodes CASSLGRQGAAHEQYF.

The genes are TRBV7-8 and TRBJ2-7, with D unresolved. V was clipped by 4 bases and J by 2 bases, with 9 bases between them. CDR1 and CDR2 from the germline V gene are SGHVS and FQNEAQ. The CDR3 is made up of 13 amino acids. The DNA of the CDR3 is TGTGCCAGCAGCTATAGCTTAACCTACGAGCAGTACTTC. This codes for CASSYSLTYEQYF.

This chain uses TRBV27 with TRBJ2-2, with a tentative D call TRBD2 (6 bases). CDR3 length equals 18 residues. Germline V gives CDR1 MNHEY, CDR2 SMNVEV (reference sequence). V lost 6 bases to trimming and J lost 2 bases, with 22 bases between them. The CDR3 is CASRRSGASGFNTGELFF. Here the CDR3 DNA reads TGTGCCAGCAGACGGAGCGGAGCGAGCGGGTTCAACACCGGGGAGCTGTTTTTT.

The chain is built from TRBV24-1 and TRBJ1-6; 9 bases match TRBD1. There are 15 residues in the CDR3. J was trimmed by 5 bases and V by 7 bases; bases with no gene match: 5. Germline V gene sequence: CDR1 KGHDR, CDR2 SFDVKD. CDR3 nucleotides: TGTGCCACCAGCCACCGGGACAGGGATAATTCACCCCTCCACTTT. It yields the protein CATSHRDRDNSPLHF.

The chain couples TRBV7-2 to TRBJ2-3; weak D call: TRBD2 (6 bases). The CDR3 loop spans 15 amino acids. CDR1 SGHTA and CDR2 FQGNSA come from the germline V gene. Trimming left V 4 bases short and J 0 bases short, with 11 bases between. CDR3 sequence: CASSYGGTSTDTQYF. The DNA for the CDR3 is TGTGCCAGCAGCTACGGGGGAACGAGCACAGATACGCAGTATTTT.

The rearrangement links TRBV5-1 to TRBJ2-1, with D unresolved. Deletions cut 3 bases from V and 0 bases from J, with 7 bases between. The CDR3 has 14 residues. CDR1 is SGHRS and CDR2 is YFSETQ in the germline V gene. CDR3 residues: CASSSYSSYNEQFF. CDR3 nucleotides: TGCGCCAGCAGCTCGTACAGCTCCTACAATGAGCAGTTCTTC.

The chain links TRBV7-2 to TRBJ2-1; a possible D gene is TRBD1 (5 bases). The length of the CDR3 is 12 residues. CDR1 is SGHTA, CDR2 FQGNSA, per germline. The V gene lost 3 bases and the J gene lost 7 bases, with 7 bases spanning the gap. CDR3 sequence: CASSFQGNEQFF. The CDR3 DNA follows: TGTGCCAGCAGCTTTCAGGGTAATGAGCAGTTCTTC.

The rearrangement joins TRBV19 to TRBJ1-1; 11 bases agree with TRBD1. This CDR3 has 16 amino acids. The germline V gene has CDR1 LNHDA and CDR2 SQIVND (reference sequence). J gave up 2 bases and V 1 base, and 3 bases lay outside the gene matches. CDR3 sequence reads: CASSIGWTGGNTEAFF. CDR3 sequence (DNA): TGTGCCAGTAGTATAGGTTGGACAGGGGGCAACACTGAAGCTTTCTTT.

V gene TRBV7-9 combines with J gene TRBJ2-5; tentative D call: TRBD1 (7 bases). This CDR3 is 19 amino acids long. CDR1 and CDR2 from the germline V gene are SEHNR and FQNEAQ (reference sequence). V was cut by 0 bases and J by 2 bases, with 22 bases left in between. In DNA, the CDR3 is TGTGCCAGCAGCTTAGCGCTAGGAGGGGGCGGCCGCGGTCAAGAGACCCAGTACTTC. Its translation is CASSLALGGGGRGQETQYF.